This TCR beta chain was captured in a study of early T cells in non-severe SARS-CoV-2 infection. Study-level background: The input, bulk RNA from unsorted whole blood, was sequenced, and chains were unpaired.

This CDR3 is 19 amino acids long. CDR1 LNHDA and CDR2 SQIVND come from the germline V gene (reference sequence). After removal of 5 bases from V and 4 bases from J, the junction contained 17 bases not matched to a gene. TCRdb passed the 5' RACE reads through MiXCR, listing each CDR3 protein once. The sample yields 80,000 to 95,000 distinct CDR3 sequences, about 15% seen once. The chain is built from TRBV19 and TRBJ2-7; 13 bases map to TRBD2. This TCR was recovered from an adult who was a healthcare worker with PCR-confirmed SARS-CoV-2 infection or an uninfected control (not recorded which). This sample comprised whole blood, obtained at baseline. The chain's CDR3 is CASSLSGTSGTPFNYEQYF. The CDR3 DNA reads TGTGCCAGTAGTCTCTCCGGGACTAGCGGGACTCCTTTCAATTACGAGCAGTACTTC. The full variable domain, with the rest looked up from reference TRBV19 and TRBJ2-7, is DGGITQSPKYLFRKEGQNVTLSCEQNLNHDAMYWYRQDPGQGLRLIYYSQIVNDFQKGDIAEGYSVSREKKESFPLTVTSAQKNPTAFYLCASSLSGTSGTPFNYEQYFGPGTRLTVT.